This T cell receptor beta chain is from a study of shared clonotypes between healthy human individuals. V dropped 5 bases and J dropped 3 bases, with 17 bases sitting between them. CDR1 and CDR2 from the germline V gene are SEHNR and FQNEAQ (reference sequence). This CDR3 has 16 residues. Whole-study findings and limits: It was observed that roughly 5.1% of naive CD4 clonotypes were shared across a handful of donors. Although depth was large, rarefaction showed that sequencing of the sorted subsets was incomplete. A small donor pool kept down the genetic and exposure-history diversity that was represented.

Every immunoSEQ plate was one replicate of a subset's evenly spread DNA. Some clones are missing from TCRdb's copy, which holds only in-frame ones; the method was immunoSEQ multiplex PCR. The table includes under 550,000 clones, 90% to 97% detected once. In the case of this clone: Its antigen remains unknown.

The V call is TRBV7-9, the J call TRBJ1-3; the D gene is possibly TRBD1 (5 bases). This receptor was taken from a woman aged 30 to 39 in good health. Sequencing used naive CD4+ T cells sorted from blood. Sample subset: CD45RA+ positively selected. CDR3 amino acids: CASSRIRAWFGNTIYF. The CDR3 DNA reads TGTGCCAGCAGCCGAATCAGGGCTTGGTTTGGAAACACCATATATTTT.